The clone carrying this T cell receptor (beta chain) came up a few times. Authors' processing steps: By means of reference gene primer amplification, nucleated cell counts were estimated. The method was immunoSEQ multiplex PCR; TCRdb's version includes in-frame clones alone and lacks a portion of them. V and J calls and clone size are copied from that table; D and trimming were computed from the DNA. The sample consists of fewer than 250,000 clones, around 82% of them appearing once. This CDR3 contains 14 residues. Trimming pared 3 bases from V and 4 bases from J, leaving 12 bases between. CDR1 and CDR2 (germline): SGHVS, FQNEAQ. This sample was taken from a study of blood T cell repertoires in COVID-19. Study information: Sources were T cells, B-cell-depleted T cells, or PBMCs; the material itself was cDNA or gDNA.

The sequencing sample was made of peripheral blood. The gene calls are TRBV7-8 and TRBJ1-2; maybe TRBD1 (5 bases). The receptor was isolated from a woman in her 40s with active or convalescent COVID-19. The chain's CDR3 is CASSFAGDFYGYTF. As DNA, the CDR3 is TGTGCCAGCAGCTTTGCGGGGGATTTCTATGGCTACACCTTC.